The 19 T cell receptor beta chains presented below share a single source sample, sequenced in a study of cytomegalovirus exposure and HLA in healthy donors. PCR used 60 Vbeta primers and 13 Jbeta primers. TCRdb keeps only in-frame clones here, not all; method: immunoSEQ multiplex PCR. Of 150,000 to 180,000 clones in the sample, over 65% were seen once. Input material: PBMCs. These receptors were obtained from a woman aged 35 to 49 in good health and CMV-seronegative.

CDR3 coding DNA: TGTGCCAGCAGCACTCTCCACTCCTATGGCTACACCTTC. Encoded protein: CASSTLHSYGYTF. The chain recombines TRBV6-5 with TRBJ1-2, with D uncertain. This CDR3 is built from 13 residues. The germline V gene has CDR1 MNHEY and CDR2 SVGAGI. With 6 bases removed from V and 4 bases from J, the gap between germline ends came to 12 bases.

The chain carries TRBV5-1 and TRBJ1-2, with D tentatively TRBD1 (6 bases). The V end was cut by 4 bases, the J end by 4 bases, with 26 bases between. The CDR3 spans 18 residues. Germline CDR1 and CDR2: SGHRS and YFSETQ. The CDR3 sequence: CASSRGSTGNLPIYGYTF. The CDR3 bases are TGCGCCAGCAGCAGGGGATCGACAGGAAACCTACCCATCTATGGCTACACCTTC.

The chain joins TRBV7-8 to TRBJ2-1; 9 bases line up with TRBD2. V shed 3 bases and J 0 bases; nucleotides not matched to a gene: 9. Per the germline V gene, CDR1 is SGHVS and CDR2 is FQNEAQ. This CDR3 comprises 18 residues. The CDR3 loop is CASSFNSGGPSSYNEQFF. The DNA of the CDR3 is TGTGCCAGCAGCTTTAATAGCGGGGGACCGAGCTCCTACAATGAGCAGTTCTTC.

This chain joins TRBV2 and TRBJ2-5; D is unclear. The V gene lost 3 bases and the J gene lost 3 bases, with 5 bases spanning the gap. There are 12 residues in the CDR3. Germline V gene data show CDR1 as SNHLY and CDR2 as FYNNEI. The CDR3 region has the DNA TGTGCCAGCAGTGACCTTGAAGAGACCCAGTACTTC. It is translated as CASSDLEETQYF.

The chain combines TRBV19 with TRBJ1-1, with D possibly being TRBD1 (5 bases). The length of the CDR3 is 16 residues. Germline CDR1 is LNHDA and CDR2 is SQIVND (reference sequence). V was cut by 0 bases and J by 1 base, with 12 bases left in between. CDR3 in DNA: TGTGCCAGTAGTATAGATCAGGGTTTGGCGAACACTGAAGCTTTCTTT. This sequence encodes CASSIDQGLANTEAFF.

The chain recombines TRBV2 with TRBJ2-7, with D tentatively TRBD1 (7 bases). CDR1 is SNHLY and CDR2 is FYNNEI in the germline V gene. The CDR3 runs 15 residues. Trimming pared 7 bases from V and 4 bases from J, leaving 20 bases between. CDR3 sequence reads: CASMGRQGGNYEQYF. CDR3 nucleotide sequence: TGTGCCAGCATGGGAAGACAGGGAGGCAATTACGAGCAGTACTTC.

The chain employs TRBV7-2 and TRBJ2-5; 8 bases are a match to TRBD2. Germline lookup yields CDR1 SGHTA and CDR2 FQGNSA. CDR3 length: 18 residues. The trim removed 5 bases at V and 0 bases at J, leaving 14 bases unmatched. CDR3 coding DNA: TGTGCCAGCAGCGGTCGTAAGGTAGCGGGACTCAACCAAGAGACCCAGTACTTC. It specifies CASSGRKVAGLNQETQYF.

The genes are TRBV5-4 and TRBJ2-1; a possible D gene is TRBD2 (6 bases). The germline V and J ends were trimmed by 4 bases and 10 bases, with 21 bases remaining between them. The CDR3 length is 15 residues. Germline lookup yields CDR1 SGHNT and CDR2 YYREEE (reference sequence). CDR3 sequence reads: CASSPQRAYNEEQFF. CDR3 DNA: TGTGCCAGCAGCCCACAGCGGGCGTACAATGAAGAGCAGTTCTTC.

J is TRBJ2-2 and V is TRBV14; D is possibly TRBD1 (5 bases). Trimming stripped 4 bases from V and 6 bases from J, with 12 bases between. The CDR3 loop spans 14 amino acids. Germline CDR1 reads SGHDN; CDR2 reads FVKESK. CDR3 region: CASSPNRIAGELFF. The CDR3 bases are TGTGCCAGCAGCCCTAACAGGATCGCCGGGGAGCTGTTTTTT.

The chain has TRBV4-2 and TRBJ1-1, with D hard to call. V lost 1 base and J 1 base, leaving 4 bases between the germline ends. Germline V lookup: CDR1 LGHNA, CDR2 YNFKEQ. This CDR3 spans 13 amino acids. The CDR3: CASSQVANTEAFF. The DNA for the CDR3 is TGTGCCAGCAGCCAAGTGGCGAACACTGAAGCTTTCTTT.

V usage is TRBV29-1 and J usage is TRBJ1-2; D possibly corresponds to TRBD1 (5 bases). V lost 6 bases and J 5 bases, leaving 10 bases between the germline ends. The CDR3 is 11 residues long. From germline, CDR1 is SQVTM and CDR2 ANQGSEA. This CDR3 reads CSVWGGYGYTF. The CDR3 DNA follows: TGCAGCGTCTGGGGGGGTTATGGCTACACCTTC.

The J gene is TRBJ1-2, the V gene TRBV28; a weak D match, TRBD1 (6 bases). V lost 2 bases to trimming and J lost 2 bases, with 21 bases between them. CDR3 size: 18 residues. CDR1 is MDHEN, CDR2 SYDVKM, per germline. The chain's CDR3 is CASSLPGQGRHQNYGYTF. The CDR3, as DNA: TGTGCCAGCAGTTTACCGGGGCAGGGGCGTCATCAGAACTATGGCTACACCTTC.

Judged by abundance, this clone is medium-sized. J is TRBJ2-1 and V is TRBV6-4, with D tentatively TRBD1 (6 bases). The V end was cut by 4 bases, the J end by 6 bases, with 13 bases between. This CDR3 has 14 amino acids. The germline V gene has CDR1 MRHNA and CDR2 SNTAGT. This chain's CDR3 is CASSARTESNEQFF. In DNA form, the CDR3 reads TGTGCCAGCAGTGCTAGGACAGAGTCCAATGAGCAGTTCTTC.

The chain links TRBV5-6 to TRBJ1-2; perhaps TRBD1 as D (6 bases). V was shortened by 3 bases and J by 1 base, with 10 bases between the two germline ends. Germline lookup yields CDR1 SGHDT and CDR2 YYEEEE. The CDR3 loop spans 14 amino acids. The chain's CDR3 is CASSSLDSNYGYTF. Here the CDR3 DNA reads TGTGCCAGCAGCTCACTGGACAGTAACTATGGCTACACCTTC.

This rearrangement joins TRBV10-1 to TRBJ2-3, with D maybe TRBD1 (6 bases). The CDR3 is 16 residues long. Germline assignment: CDR1 WNHNN and CDR2 SYGVQD (reference sequence). V lost 0 bases and J 2 bases, leaving 12 bases between the germline ends. CDR3 amino acids: CASSESTRGFTDTQYF. In nucleotides, the CDR3 is TGCGCCAGCAGTGAGTCGACCAGGGGTTTCACAGATACGCAGTATTTT.

The chain is built from TRBV5-6 and TRBJ1-5; 10 bases are shared with TRBD1. The CDR3 contains 15 residues. V shed 1 base and J 6 bases; nucleotides not matched to a gene: 4. CDR1 is SGHDT and CDR2 is YYEEEE in the germline V gene. The CDR3 is CASSLTGTGVQPQHF. The CDR3 DNA sequence: TGTGCCAGCAGCTTGACCGGGACAGGGGTTCAGCCCCAGCATTTT.

The rearrangement joins TRBV29-1 to TRBJ2-2; 8 bases map to TRBD1. The V and J ends lost 5 bases and 0 bases, in that order; junction bases with no gene match: 5. Germline-derived CDR1 and CDR2 are SQVTM and ANQGSEA. The length of the CDR3 is 15 residues. The CDR3 DNA reads TGCAGCGTTTCATCGGGACAGGCGAACACCGGGGAGCTGTTTTTT. Encoded protein: CSVSSGQANTGELFF.

The V call is TRBV5-1, the J call TRBJ2-7; no firm D call. CDR3 size: 15 residues. V was pared by 1 base and J by 7 bases, with 18 bases between. CDR1 and CDR2 (germline): SGHRS, YFSETQ. The CDR3 is CASSLNGEALREQYF. Written as DNA, the CDR3 is TGCGCCAGCAGCTTGAATGGAGAGGCCTTACGGGAGCAGTACTTC.

This clone has only a few counts. At one end, the junction sequence differs from germline, possibly due to a read error. The chain has TRBV7-7 and TRBJ1-1; D possibly corresponds to TRBD1 (5 bases). Germline CDR1 is SSHAT and CDR2 is FNYEAQ (reference sequence). There are 13 residues in the CDR3. In DNA form, the CDR3 reads TGTGCTAGCAGCTTAGACAGCTACACTGAAGCTTTCTTT. It translates to CASSLDSYTEAFF.